The next 27 T cell receptor beta chains were all read from a single sample in a study of CD8 T cells in Susac syndrome. Reverse transcription of roughly 0.45 to 1 ug RNA used random hexamers. TCRdb fed the immunoSEQ multiplex PCR reads into MiXCR, producing one record per CDR3 protein. The data contain around 150,000 distinct CDR3 sequences, more than 90% of them singletons. The sequenced sample consisted of CD4+ T cells from PBMCs. These receptors all stem from a human donor with Susac syndrome.

This chain links TRBV20-1 with TRBJ1-1; 8 nucleotides align to TRBD1. Trimming took 3 bases from V and 4 from J; bases not matched to a gene: 7. This CDR3 is built from 14 residues. Germline V gene lookup returns CDR1 DFQATT and CDR2 SNEGSKA (reference sequence). CDR3 bases: TGCAGTGCTAGGGGACAGGTCCTCTTCACTGAAGCTTTCTTT. This codes for CSARGQVLFTEAFF.

The chain couples TRBV15 to TRBJ2-7; 14 positions match TRBD2. CDR1 is LNHNV and CDR2 is YYDKDF in the germline V gene (reference sequence). The CDR3 covers 16 residues. Trimming took 5 bases from V and 1 from J; bases not matched to a gene: 4. The chain's CDR3 is CATSPGLAGVSYEQYF. The DNA for the CDR3 is TGTGCCACCAGCCCGGGACTAGCGGGGGTTTCCTACGAGCAGTACTTC.

The chain joins TRBV29-1 to TRBJ1-1; D is unresolved. Trimming removed 6 bases from V and 7 bases from J, with 12 bases in between. Per germline, CDR1 SQVTM and CDR2 ANQGSEA. The CDR3 runs to 11 residues. The CDR3 DNA is TGCAGCGTAGTTAGACGGCTTGAAGCTTTCTTT. Amino acid sequence: CSVVRRLEAFF.

This clonotype was seen a single time. This chain links TRBV6-5 with TRBJ1-2; D may be TRBD1 (5 bases). The germline V gene encodes CDR1 MNHEY and CDR2 SVGAGI. The V end lost 6 bases, the J end lost 4 bases, and 15 bases lay between the germline ends. The CDR3 consists of 14 residues. This CDR3 is CASSPRDGLYGYTF. The CDR3 DNA is TGTGCCAGCAGCCCTCGGGACGGCCTCTATGGCTACACCTTC.

V gene TRBV24-1 combines with J gene TRBJ2-1; 7 bases map to TRBD1. Germline assignment: CDR1 KGHDR and CDR2 SFDVKD. V was clipped by 3 bases and J by 4 bases; unmatched bases: 2. The CDR3 covers 14 residues. The CDR3, as DNA: TGTGCCACCAGTGATGGGGGACAGTACAATGAGCAGTTCTTC. It translates to CATSDGGQYNEQFF.

The chain employs TRBV29-1 and TRBJ1-1; D unclear. Trimming cost V 7 bases and J 0 bases, with 12 bases left between them. Germline CDR1 reads SQVTM; CDR2 reads ANQGSEA. The CDR3 totals 13 residues. CDR3 loop: CSADGPLNTEAFF. The CDR3 DNA is TGCAGCGCCGACGGACCGTTGAACACTGAAGCTTTCTTT.

The CDR3 reads CSARDPQGGQPQHF. Written as DNA, the CDR3 is TGCAGTGCTAGAGATCCGCAGGGAGGACAGCCCCAGCATTTT. This chain uses TRBV20-1 with TRBJ1-5; possible D gene TRBD1, 5 bases. The CDR3 is made up of 14 amino acids. Germline V CDR1 and CDR2: DFQATT, SNEGSKA (reference sequence). V lost 0 bases and J lost 7, with 13 bases in between.

The chain combines TRBV3-1 with TRBJ2-1; 13 positions agree with TRBD2. The CDR3 is 15 amino acids. CDR1 and CDR2 from the germline V gene are LGHDT and YNNKEL (reference sequence). V lost 5 bases and J lost 6; bases outside the gene matches: 4. The CDR3: CASSVTSGRANEQFF. The DNA of the CDR3 is TGTGCCAGCAGCGTTACTAGCGGGAGGGCCAATGAGCAGTTCTTC.

The chain carries TRBV10-3 and TRBJ2-1; TRBD1 is a possible D gene (5 bases). Trimming pared 9 bases from V and 7 bases from J, leaving 13 bases between. This CDR3 is 12 amino acids long. The germline V gene encodes CDR1 ENHRY and CDR2 SYGVKD. CDR3 coding DNA: TGTGCCATAGGAGTTGACAGAAATGAGCAGTTCTTC. This gives the protein CAIGVDRNEQFF.

V gene TRBV3-1 combines with J gene TRBJ2-5; TRBD1 might be the D (6 bases). Germline CDR1 and CDR2: LGHDT and YNNKEL (reference sequence). V was pared by 2 bases and J by 5 bases, with 21 bases between. The CDR3 consists of 17 residues. CDR3 protein: CASSQRVGAGVRETQYF. In nucleotides, the CDR3 is TGTGCCAGCAGCCAACGAGTGGGGGCAGGGGTTCGGGAGACCCAGTACTTC.

The chain recombines TRBV11-2 with TRBJ2-7; a possible D gene is TRBD1 (6 bases). This CDR3 contains 12 residues. The germline gives CDR1 SGHAT, CDR2 FQNNGV. With 0 bases removed from V and 6 bases from J, the gap between germline ends came to 6 bases. For the CDR3, the DNA is TGTGCCAGCAGCTTAGACAGGGGCGAGCAGTACTTC. Translating gives CASSLDRGEQYF.

In its sample, this clonotype was seen once. This chain's CDR3 is CASSQVAMVVAYEQYF. CDR3 nucleotide sequence: TGCGCCAGCAGCCAAGTAGCTATGGTTGTGGCCTACGAGCAGTACTTC. The J gene is TRBJ2-7, the V gene TRBV4-1; the D is unclear. V was clipped by 1 base and J by 2 bases, with 15 bases between them. The CDR3 has 16 amino acids. Germline assignment: CDR1 MGHRA and CDR2 YSYEKL.

The chain carries TRBV11-3 and TRBJ2-7; 13 nucleotides agree with TRBD2. The V segment lost 5 bases and the J segment 3 bases; nucleotides outside the gene matches: 4. The germline CDR1 and CDR2 sequences are SGHNT and YENEEA. This CDR3 is built from 15 residues. CDR3 residues: CASSRGLAGVYEQYF. The CDR3 DNA sequence: TGTGCCAGCAGCCGAGGACTAGCGGGAGTCTACGAGCAGTACTTC.

This clonotype has only a few counts. J is TRBJ2-3 and V is TRBV29-1; D gene unclear. The CDR3 is 14 amino acids. V was shortened by 6 bases and J by 3 bases, with 16 bases between the two germline ends. CDR1 and CDR2 from the germline V gene are SQVTM and ANQGSEA. The CDR3 coding sequence is TGCAGCGTCCGACTGGCTACCCCGACAGATACGCAGTATTTT. Its protein is CSVRLATPTDTQYF.

This rearrangement joins TRBV3-1 to TRBJ1-5; D remains ambiguous. The germline V gene has CDR1 LGHDT and CDR2 YNNKEL (reference sequence). This CDR3 is 14 amino acids long. V was pared by 1 base and J by 1 base, with 5 bases between. CDR3 protein: CASSQGRSNQPQHF. DNA for the CDR3: TGTGCCAGCAGCCAAGGACGGAGCAATCAGCCCCAGCATTTT.

The J gene is TRBJ1-5, the V gene TRBV20-1; weak D call: TRBD1 (5 bases). The ends were cut back, 0 bases at V and 6 bases at J, with 15 bases in the middle. Germline lookup yields CDR1 DFQATT and CDR2 SNEGSKA (reference sequence). This CDR3 contains 15 residues. CDR3 in DNA: TGCAGTGCTAGAGATTCTTTAGGGGCGAGTCAGCCCCAGCATTTT. Its protein is CSARDSLGASQPQHF.

The chain couples TRBV5-4 to TRBJ1-2, with 9 bases fitting TRBD1. V trimming: 5 bases; J trimming: 6 bases; junction bases outside the gene matches: 5. CDR3 length equals 13 residues. Germline V gene sequence: CDR1 SGHNT, CDR2 YYREEE (reference sequence). Here the CDR3 DNA reads TGTGCCAGCAGTCCCGGGACAGGGAATGGCTACACCTTC. It specifies CASSPGTGNGYTF.

V and J are TRBV20-1 and TRBJ1-2; D not certain. V dropped 6 bases and J dropped 2 bases, with 7 bases sitting between them. The CDR3 contains 11 residues. Germline-derived CDR1 and CDR2 are DFQATT and SNEGSKA (reference sequence). This CDR3 is CSAVGNYGYTF. The CDR3, as DNA: TGCAGTGCAGTGGGGAACTATGGCTACACCTTC.

This chain connects TRBV9 to TRBJ2-3; no firm D call. Looked up from germline, CDR1 is SGDLS and CDR2 is YYNGEE. The ends were cut back, 3 bases at V and 3 bases at J, with 17 bases in the middle. The CDR3 runs to 16 residues. The CDR3 sequence is CASSGGSLKATDTQYF. The CDR3 DNA sequence: TGTGCCAGCAGCGGTGGCTCCTTGAAAGCGACAGATACGCAGTATTTT.

This clonotype showed up just once. The genes are TRBV15 and TRBJ2-3; 10 nucleotides match TRBD2. Germline CDR1 reads LNHNV; CDR2 reads YYDKDF (reference sequence). The CDR3 runs to 16 residues. The junction had 6 bases not matched to a gene; V was cut back by 3 bases and J by 3 bases. The CDR3 DNA reads TGTGCCACCAGCAGCCTAGCGGGGGCGGGTACAGATACGCAGTATTTT. Residues: CATSSLAGAGTDTQYF.

The chain combines TRBV11-2 with TRBJ1-2; D remains unclear. V lost 6 bases and J 0 bases, leaving 17 bases between the germline ends. CDR3 size: 16 residues. CDR1 is SGHAT, CDR2 FQNNGV, per germline. The CDR3 DNA reads TGTGCCAGCAGTCGCAGAACCGCGAGGACTAACTATGGCTACACCTTC. This translates into CASSRRTARTNYGYTF.

The rearrangement links TRBV19 to TRBJ2-2; D may match TRBD1 or TRBD2 (5 bases each). V lost 5 bases and J 6 bases, leaving 13 bases between the germline ends. This CDR3 region has 14 residues. Germline CDR1 is LNHDA and CDR2 is SQIVND (reference sequence). The CDR3 region is CASSVDRGPGELFF. The CDR3 region has the DNA TGTGCCAGTAGTGTCGACCGGGGCCCCGGGGAGCTGTTTTTT.

This sequence joins TRBV18 and TRBJ2-7, with D unresolved. The V end lost 4 bases, the J end lost 3 bases, and 10 bases lay between the germline ends. The CDR3 covers 13 residues. Germline V gene data show CDR1 as KGHSH and CDR2 as LQKENI. CDR3 in amino acids: CASSLTTLYEQYF. DNA of the CDR3: TGTGCCAGCTCACTCACTACCCTCTACGAGCAGTACTTC.

The chain is built from TRBV5-1 and TRBJ1-1; a possible D gene is TRBD1 (5 bases). The CDR3 runs to 14 residues. V dropped 0 bases and J dropped 1 base, with 7 bases sitting between them. Looked up from germline, CDR1 is SGHRS and CDR2 is YFSETQ. As DNA, the CDR3 is TGCGCCAGCAGCTTGGACAGGACGAACACTGAAGCTTTCTTT. It yields the protein CASSLDRTNTEAFF.

The gene calls are TRBV14 and TRBJ2-7, with D possibly TRBD1 on 6 matching bases. The CDR3 extends over 14 amino acids. V lost 3 bases, J lost 2 bases, and 11 bases lay in between. The germline V gene encodes CDR1 SGHDN and CDR2 FVKESK. CDR3 region: CASSHLHRAYEQYF. DNA for the CDR3: TGTGCCAGCAGCCATTTACACAGGGCCTACGAGCAGTACTTC.

The chain links TRBV4-1 to TRBJ2-5; D gene uncertain. The V and J ends lost 1 base and 3 bases respectively, with 9 bases between them. Germline V gives CDR1 MGHRA, CDR2 YSYEKL. CDR3 length: 14 residues. The DNA of the CDR3 is TGCGCCAGCAGCCAAGCCCTCCCGGAAGAGACCCAGTACTTC. Residues: CASSQALPEETQYF.

In DNA, the CDR3 is TGCAGCGTTGTGGGCCCCACTGAAGCTTTCTTT. Translation: CSVVGPTEAFF. The V call is TRBV29-1, the J call TRBJ1-1; the D is unclear. The CDR3 extends over 11 amino acids. V lost 4 bases and J 4 bases, leaving 7 bases between the germline ends. Germline values: CDR1 SQVTM, CDR2 ANQGSEA.